The rows below give T cell receptor beta chains drawn from one sample of a study of identical twins. TCRdb re-called the 5' RACE reads through MiXCR, storing one row per CDR3 protein. This table holds 500,000 or so distinct CDR3 sequences, 14% found once. These same records also appear under a second study, on yellow fever vaccine responses in identical twins.

The sample taken for sequencing was CD4+ T cells sorted from blood. These receptor sequences come from a woman in her late teens or twenties in good health. Each CDR3 is given with its conserved first and last residue. The order of the fields is J gene, V gene, clone size, D gene, CDR3 protein, CDR3 DNA. D genes are given only for firm matches. Some rows have no size entry. The others give once, few or many, or a class for an expanded clone.

j_gene: TRBJ2-3; v_gene: TRBV23-1; abundance: NA; d_gene: NA; CDR3aa: CASSHRQYTDTQYF; CDR3nt: TGCGCCAGCAGTCATAGACAGTACACAGATACGCAGTATTTT
j_gene: TRBJ2-1; v_gene: TRBV4-1; abundance: few; d_gene: TRBD1; CDR3aa: CASSAGGQGYNEQFF; CDR3nt: TGCGCCAGCAGCGCCGGGGGACAGGGATACAATGAGCAGTTCTTC
j_gene: TRBJ1-1; v_gene: TRBV29-1; abundance: few; d_gene: NA; CDR3aa: CSVAKTGMNTEAFF; CDR3nt: TGCAGCGTCGCTAAGACAGGAATGAACACTGAAGCTTTCTTT
j_gene: TRBJ2-1; v_gene: TRBV20-1; abundance: few; d_gene: TRBD2; CDR3aa: CSARFPSGRSYNEQFF; CDR3nt: TGCAGTGCTAGATTTCCTAGCGGGAGGTCCTACAATGAGCAGTTCTTC
j_gene: TRBJ1-1; v_gene: TRBV9; abundance: few; d_gene: NA; CDR3aa: CASSPMGGNTEAFF; CDR3nt: TGTGCCAGCAGCCCGATGGGAGGGAACACTGAAGCTTTCTTT
j_gene: TRBJ2-3; v_gene: TRBV9; abundance: NA; d_gene: TRBD2; CDR3aa: CASSPRTSGSFDTQYF; CDR3nt: TGTGCCAGCAGCCCCCGGACTAGCGGGAGTTTTGATACGCAGTATTTT
j_gene: TRBJ2-1; v_gene: TRBV7-9; abundance: NA; d_gene: TRBD1; CDR3aa: CASSFPKDRERINEQFF; CDR3nt: TGTGCCAGCAGCTTCCCAAAGGACAGGGAAAGGATCAATGAGCAGTTCTTC
j_gene: TRBJ2-2; v_gene: TRBV4-3; abundance: NA; d_gene: NA; CDR3aa: CASSQDRMGLSGELFF; CDR3nt: TGCGCCAGCAGCCAAGATCGTATGGGCCTGAGCGGGGAGCTGTTTTTT
j_gene: TRBJ1-2; v_gene: TRBV6-4; abundance: NA; d_gene: TRBD1; CDR3aa: CASRENRGTNYGYTF; CDR3nt: TGTGCCAGCAGAGAAAACAGGGGAACTAACTATGGCTACACCTTC
j_gene: TRBJ2-1; v_gene: TRBV11-2; abundance: few; d_gene: NA; CDR3aa: CASSPRTVTNEQFF; CDR3nt: TGTGCCAGCAGCCCTCGGACGGTTACCAATGAGCAGTTCTTC
j_gene: TRBJ2-1; v_gene: TRBV11-3; abundance: few; d_gene: TRBD2; CDR3aa: CASSLGLQTSNEQFF; CDR3nt: TGTGCCAGCAGCTTGGGACTACAAACATCCAATGAGCAGTTCTTC
j_gene: TRBJ2-3; v_gene: TRBV29-1; abundance: NA; d_gene: TRBD1; CDR3aa: CSAPMEGGDTQYF; CDR3nt: TGCAGCGCCCCTATGGAAGGGGGCGATACGCAGTATTTT
j_gene: TRBJ2-7; v_gene: TRBV20-1; abundance: NA; d_gene: NA; CDR3aa: CSASGGINSYEQYF; CDR3nt: TGCAGTGCCAGTGGCGGGATTAACTCCTACGAGCAGTACTTC
j_gene: TRBJ2-5; v_gene: TRBV6-2/TRBV6-3; abundance: NA; d_gene: TRBD2; CDR3aa: CASSYGRTRPGETQYF; CDR3nt: TGTGCCAGCAGTTACGGACGGACTAGGCCGGGAGAGACCCAGTACTTC
j_gene: TRBJ2-3; v_gene: TRBV5-1; abundance: many; d_gene: TRBD1; CDR3aa: CASRTGGSTDTQYF; CDR3nt: TGCGCCAGTAGGACAGGGGGATCGACAGATACGCAGTATTTT
j_gene: TRBJ1-5; v_gene: TRBV12-3/TRBV12-4; abundance: few; d_gene: NA; CDR3aa: CASRRDFNQPQHF; CDR3nt: TGTGCCAGCAGACGGGACTTCAATCAGCCCCAGCATTTT
j_gene: TRBJ2-3; v_gene: TRBV27; abundance: few; d_gene: NA; CDR3aa: CASSLRVPREGGTDTQYF; CDR3nt: TGTGCCAGCAGTTTAAGGGTACCTAGAGAGGGCGGGACAGATACGCAGTATTTT
j_gene: TRBJ1-1; v_gene: TRBV3-1; abundance: NA; d_gene: TRBD1; CDR3aa: CASRRQGEAFF; CDR3nt: TGTGCCAGCAGGCGACAGGGTGAAGCTTTCTTT
j_gene: TRBJ2-3; v_gene: TRBV6-5; abundance: NA; d_gene: NA; CDR3aa: CASSYSAPGKATDTQYF; CDR3nt: TGTGCCAGCAGTTACTCGGCCCCAGGGAAGGCGACAGATACGCAGTATTTT
j_gene: TRBJ2-3; v_gene: TRBV4-1; abundance: NA; d_gene: NA; CDR3aa: CASSQSPGADTQYF; CDR3nt: TGCGCCAGCAGCCAAAGTCCCGGAGCGGATACGCAGTATTTT
j_gene: TRBJ2-2; v_gene: TRBV11-2; abundance: many; d_gene: NA; CDR3aa: CASTPREANTGELFF; CDR3nt: TGTGCCAGCACTCCGAGGGAGGCGAACACCGGGGAGCTGTTTTTT
j_gene: TRBJ2-1; v_gene: TRBV20-1; abundance: NA; d_gene: TRBD2; CDR3aa: CSAREVSTSGIGISEQFF; CDR3nt: TGCAGTGCTAGAGAGGTTTCGACTAGCGGGATAGGGATCAGTGAGCAGTTCTTC
j_gene: TRBJ2-3; v_gene: TRBV5-5; abundance: many; d_gene: TRBD2; CDR3aa: CASSTLAGRTDTQYF; CDR3nt: TGTGCCAGCAGCACACTAGCGGGGCGCACAGATACGCAGTATTTT
j_gene: TRBJ2-5; v_gene: TRBV20-1; abundance: NA; d_gene: TRBD2; CDR3aa: CSAKLAGGPGTQYF; CDR3nt: TGCAGTGCTAAGCTAGCGGGAGGGCCAGGAACCCAGTACTTC
j_gene: TRBJ2-1; v_gene: TRBV6-1; abundance: few; d_gene: TRBD2; CDR3aa: CASRPSGISYNEQFF; CDR3nt: TGTGCCAGCAGGCCCAGCGGGATCTCCTACAATGAGCAGTTCTTC
j_gene: TRBJ2-3; v_gene: TRBV7-2; abundance: NA; d_gene: NA; CDR3aa: CASSLARTNTDTQYF; CDR3nt: TGTGCCAGCAGCTTAGCTAGAACCAACACAGATACGCAGTATTTT
j_gene: TRBJ2-3; v_gene: TRBV24-1; abundance: NA; d_gene: TRBD1; CDR3aa: CATSLDRGTSHTQYF; CDR3nt: TGTGCCACCAGCTTGGACAGGGGGACGTCCCATACGCAGTATTTT